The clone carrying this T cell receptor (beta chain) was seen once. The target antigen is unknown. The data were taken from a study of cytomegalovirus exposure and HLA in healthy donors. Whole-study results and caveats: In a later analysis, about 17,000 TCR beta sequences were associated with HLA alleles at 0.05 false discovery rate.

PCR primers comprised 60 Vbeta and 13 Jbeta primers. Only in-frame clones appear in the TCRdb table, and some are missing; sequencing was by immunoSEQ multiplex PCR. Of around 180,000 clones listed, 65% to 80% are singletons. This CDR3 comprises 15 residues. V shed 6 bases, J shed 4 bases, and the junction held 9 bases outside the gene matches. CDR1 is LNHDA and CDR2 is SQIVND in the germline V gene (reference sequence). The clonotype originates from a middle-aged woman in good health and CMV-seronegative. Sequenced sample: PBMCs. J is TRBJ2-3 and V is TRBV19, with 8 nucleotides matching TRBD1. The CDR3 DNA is TGTGCCAGTAGGCCCGGACAGGGACATTCAGATACGCAGTATTTT. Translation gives CASRPGQGHSDTQYF.